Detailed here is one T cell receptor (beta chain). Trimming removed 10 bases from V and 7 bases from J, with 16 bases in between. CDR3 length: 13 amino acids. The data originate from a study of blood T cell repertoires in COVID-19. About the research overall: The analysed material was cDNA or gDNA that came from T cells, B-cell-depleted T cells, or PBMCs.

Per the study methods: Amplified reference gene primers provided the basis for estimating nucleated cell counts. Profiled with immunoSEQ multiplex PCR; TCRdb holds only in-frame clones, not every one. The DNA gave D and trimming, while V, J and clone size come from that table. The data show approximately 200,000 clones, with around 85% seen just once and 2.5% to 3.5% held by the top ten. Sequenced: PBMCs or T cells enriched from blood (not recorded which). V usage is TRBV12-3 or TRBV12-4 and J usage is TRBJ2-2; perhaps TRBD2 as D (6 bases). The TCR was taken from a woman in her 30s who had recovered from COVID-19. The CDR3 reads CATRDSGFGELFF. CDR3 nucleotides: TGTGCCACCCGGGACTCCGGGTTCGGGGAGCTGTTTTTT.